The clone carrying this T cell receptor beta chain was seen repeatedly, ten times or more. Its specificity is not known. This sample is part of a study of breast tumors, draining lymph nodes, adjacent tissues. Axillary draining lymph nodes of breast cancer patients supplied the node samples. Study-wide results and caveats: Tumor repertoires ranked between lymph nodes and nontumor tissue in diversity, with V and J gene preferences. The data were judged consistent with most tumor T cells coming from lymph node and expanding in tumor. The lymph node origin of tumor T cells was framed as consistent with a hypothesis, not demonstrated.

A single record per CDR3 protein comes from TCRdb applying MiXCR to the multiplex PCR reads. There are 150,000 to 200,000 distinct CDR3 sequences in the sample; 33% occur only once, and around 4% lies in the top ten. This CDR3 spans 15 amino acids. Germline CDR1 reads KGHDR; CDR2 reads SFDVKD. After removal of 5 bases from V and 9 bases from J, the junction contained 12 bases not matched to a gene. The clonotype was recovered from a female donor with breast cancer. Some clones in this sample may be carry-over from other donors' samples. V gene TRBV24-1 combines with J gene TRBJ2-3, with TRBD2 identical over 8 bases. Source material: axillary lymph node tissue. CDR3 coding DNA: TGTGCCACCAGTGGTTCTATCGGGGGGGGGGTAACGCAGTATTTT. Its translation: CATSGSIGGGVTQYF.